The 18 T cell receptor beta chains reported below all come from one sample, sequenced in a study of blood T cells in healthy people across ages. Using a J-beta primer mix together with a sample-barcoded 5' primer, a second PCR was run for roughly 6 to 11 cycles. From the 5' RACE reads, TCRdb called clonotypes with MiXCR, one entry per CDR3 protein. The sample includes 1,100,000 or so distinct CDR3 sequences, 40% to 55% of them seen just once. The source material was blood. These receptors were collected from a woman in her sixties or seventies in good health.

The chain uses TRBV11-2 and TRBJ2-1; tentatively, D is TRBD2 (5 bases). Germline V gene data show CDR1 as SGHAT and CDR2 as FQNNGV. Trimming took 1 base from V and 2 from J, leaving 9 bases between them. This CDR3 has 15 amino acids. The CDR3 DNA is TGTGCCAGCAGCTTAGTGTTCGGGACCTACAATGAGCAGTTCTTC. It translates to CASSLVFGTYNEQFF.

The count of this clonotype is one. J is TRBJ2-3 and V is TRBV30; 8 bases match TRBD2. V lost 3 bases and J lost 1; bases outside the gene matches: 15. The CDR3 is 18 residues long. Looked up from germline, CDR1 is GTSNPN and CDR2 is SVGIG (reference sequence). This CDR3 reads CAWSPGLLAGGRTDTQYF. CDR3 nucleotide sequence: TGTGCCTGGAGCCCCGGCCTACTGGCGGGAGGCCGCACAGATACGCAGTATTTT.

This clonotype has ten or more counts. This chain connects TRBV9 to TRBJ2-5; 9 bases align to TRBD2. This CDR3 spans 13 amino acids. Unmatched junction bases numbered 2, after V lost 4 bases and J lost 4 bases. The germline CDR1 and CDR2 sequences are SGDLS and YYNGEE. The CDR3 DNA sequence: TGTGCCAGCAGCCGCGGGGGGGGAGAGACCCAGTACTTC. Translating it yields CASSRGGGETQYF.

This clonotype was seen only a few times. This chain connects TRBV20-1 to TRBJ1-2; TRBD1 matches 7 bases. V dropped 6 bases and J dropped 6; count of bases not matched to a gene: 10. The CDR3 runs to 13 residues. Germline V CDR1 and CDR2: DFQATT, SNEGSKA (reference sequence). CDR3 nucleotides: TGCAGTGCCTGGGACAGATTTGGGAATGGCTACACCTTC. Protein product: CSAWDRFGNGYTF.

This chain uses TRBV10-3 with TRBJ1-2; a possible D gene is TRBD1 (5 bases). Trimming left V 10 bases short and J 3 bases short, with 12 bases between. The CDR3 has 12 amino acids. Germline V gene sequence: CDR1 ENHRY, CDR2 SYGVKD. The CDR3 reads CATGTDDYGYTF. The CDR3 DNA is TGTGCCACAGGGACGGATGACTATGGCTACACCTTC.

This clonotype was recorded many times. The chain recombines TRBV27 with TRBJ2-1, with no clear D. CDR3 length equals 15 residues. CDR1 is MNHEY and CDR2 is SMNVEV in the germline V gene (reference sequence). V lost 5 bases to trimming and J lost 1 base, with 12 bases between them. Written as DNA, the CDR3 is TGTGCCAGCAGTCTTCTACCGACTTCCTACAATGAGCAGTTCTTC. Protein sequence: CASSLLPTSYNEQFF.

This chain uses TRBV11-2 with TRBJ2-7; TRBD2 matches at 8 bases. Germline V lookup: CDR1 SGHAT, CDR2 FQNNGV. The CDR3 has 15 amino acids. Trimming at V came to 3 bases and at J to 2 bases, leaving 6 bases not matched to a gene. CDR3 in amino acids: CASSFGTRGAYEQYF. The CDR3 nucleotides are TGTGCCAGCAGCTTCGGGACTAGAGGCGCCTACGAGCAGTACTTC.

Worth noting for this clonotype: The junction and the germline gene differ at one end; a read error may be behind it. CDR3 residues: CGASGLGTSGQGYNEQFF. For the CDR3, the DNA is TGCGGTGCTAGCGGGTTGGGGACTAGCGGTCAGGGGTACAATGAGCAGTTCTTC. The chain employs TRBV20-1 and TRBJ2-1; TRBD2 agrees at 11 bases. The CDR3 runs 18 residues. Germline V gives CDR1 DFQATT, CDR2 SNEGSKA (reference sequence).

This clonotype was counted once. V usage is TRBV6-5 and J usage is TRBJ2-1; possible D gene TRBD2, 6 bases. The DNA end is more similar to TRBJ2-7, so the J call may be wrong. The length of the CDR3 is 19 residues. The V gene's germline CDR1 is MNHEY and CDR2 SVGAGI. Written as DNA, the CDR3 is TGTGCCAGCAGTTACGAGGCAGAGGGCTCGCGGGACCCTACCAATGAGCAGTACTTC. Its translation is CASSYEAEGSRDPTNEQYF.

The V call is TRBV6-5, the J call TRBJ1-1, with D possibly being TRBD1 (5 bases). CDR3 length: 13 amino acids. Per the germline V gene, CDR1 is MNHEY and CDR2 is SVGAGI. V shed 1 base and J shed 5 bases, with 8 bases lying between them. The CDR3 is CASSYYRWTEAFF. The DNA for the CDR3 is TGTGCCAGCAGTTACTACAGGTGGACTGAAGCTTTCTTT.

The chain combines TRBV20-1 with TRBJ2-1, with 10 bases fitting TRBD2. Germline lookup yields CDR1 DFQATT and CDR2 SNEGSKA (reference sequence). The CDR3 is made up of 16 amino acids. Germline trimming cut 6 bases from V and 0 bases from J; bases unmatched to any gene: 8. The CDR3: CSATGTSERSYNEQFF. The CDR3 DNA reads as TGCAGTGCCACCGGGACTAGCGAACGCTCCTACAATGAGCAGTTCTTC.

The chain is built from TRBV12-3 or TRBV12-4 and TRBJ2-3; 9 positions agree with TRBD2. The CDR3 has 16 residues. V lost 6 bases, J lost 2 bases, and 9 bases stayed unmatched. The CDR3 loop reads CASSRRLAENTDTQYF. The CDR3 DNA is TGTGCCAGCAGCCGCCGACTAGCGGAGAACACAGATACGCAGTATTTT.

Comments on this clonotype: One end of the junction is discordant with germline, which a read error may explain. The J gene is TRBJ1-2, the V gene TRBV4-2, with D perhaps TRBD1 (5 bases). This CDR3 has 15 amino acids. Germline-derived CDR1 and CDR2 are LGHNA and YNFKEQ. CDR3 in amino acids: CASSQGEQELYGHTF. CDR3 bases: TGTGCCAGCAGCCAAGGGGAACAGGAGCTCTATGGCCACACCTTC.

This clonotype was counted between two and nine times. The rearrangement links TRBV27 to TRBJ2-7, with 9 bases identical to TRBD2. Unmatched junction bases numbered 7, after V lost 6 bases and J lost 4 bases. The CDR3 extends over 14 amino acids. Per the germline V gene, CDR1 is MNHEY and CDR2 is SMNVEV (reference sequence). The CDR3 region has the DNA TGTGCCAGCAGGACAAGCGGGGGGCCTTACGAGCAGTACTTC. Its protein product is CASRTSGGPYEQYF.

The chain is built from TRBV20-1 and TRBJ1-5, with D tentatively TRBD1 (5 bases). Per the germline V gene, CDR1 is DFQATT and CDR2 is SNEGSKA (reference sequence). This CDR3 region has 14 residues. V lost 2 bases, J lost 0 bases, and 8 bases lay in between. The CDR3 DNA sequence: TGCAGTGCTAGACCAGGGCATAGCAATCAGCCCCAGCATTTT. Encoded protein: CSARPGHSNQPQHF.

The chain recombines TRBV28 with TRBJ1-5; 7 bases are a match to TRBD1. V trimming: 4 bases; J trimming: 0 bases; junction bases outside the gene matches: 9. Germline V gene sequence: CDR1 MDHEN, CDR2 SYDVKM. The CDR3 is 17 residues long. CDR3 amino acids: CASSSSSGGSSNQPQHF. The CDR3 coding sequence is TGTGCCAGCAGTTCGTCCTCAGGGGGGAGTAGCAATCAGCCCCAGCATTTT.

In regard to this clonotype: At one end the junction does not follow the germline gene, possibly because of a read error. The chain couples TRBV12-3 or TRBV12-4 to TRBJ2-3, with 10 bases fitting TRBD2. The CDR3 sequence is 15 residues long. Written as DNA, the CDR3 is TGTGCCAGCGGAATACTAGCGGGATTCACAGATGCGCAGTATTTT. Protein sequence: CASGILAGFTDAQYF.

Ten or more counts support this clonotype. CDR3 amino acids: CSVRWRGALNQETQYF. DNA for the CDR3: TGCAGCGTCCGCTGGAGGGGGGCTCTTAACCAAGAGACCCAGTACTTC. The chain is built from TRBV29-1 and TRBJ2-5; possibly TRBD1 or TRBD2 for D (6 bases each). The V gene lost 6 bases and the J gene lost 0 bases, with 20 bases spanning the gap. This CDR3 contains 16 residues. Per germline, CDR1 SQVTM and CDR2 ANQGSEA.